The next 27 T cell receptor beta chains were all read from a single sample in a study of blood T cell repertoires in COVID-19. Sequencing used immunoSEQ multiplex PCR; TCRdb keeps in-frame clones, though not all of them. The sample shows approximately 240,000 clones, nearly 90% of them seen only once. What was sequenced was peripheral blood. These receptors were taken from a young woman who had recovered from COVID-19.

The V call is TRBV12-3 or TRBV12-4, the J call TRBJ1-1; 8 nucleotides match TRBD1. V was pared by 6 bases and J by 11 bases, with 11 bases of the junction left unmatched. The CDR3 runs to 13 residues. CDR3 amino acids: CASRPGTGFVAFF. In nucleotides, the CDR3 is TGTGCCAGCAGACCCGGGACAGGCTTTGTCGCTTTCTTT.

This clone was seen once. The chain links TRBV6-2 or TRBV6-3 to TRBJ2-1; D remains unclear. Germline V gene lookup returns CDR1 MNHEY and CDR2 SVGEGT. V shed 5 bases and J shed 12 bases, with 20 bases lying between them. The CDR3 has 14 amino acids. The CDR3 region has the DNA TGTGCCAGCAGTCGGGTCGGATTATATTTTTGGCAGTTCTTC. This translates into CASSRVGLYFWQFF.

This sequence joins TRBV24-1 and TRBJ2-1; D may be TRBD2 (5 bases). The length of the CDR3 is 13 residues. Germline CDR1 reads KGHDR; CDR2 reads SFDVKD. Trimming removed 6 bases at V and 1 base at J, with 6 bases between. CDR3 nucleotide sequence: TGTGCCACCAGTCCGGGGTCCTACAATGAGCAGTTCTTC. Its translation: CATSPGSYNEQFF.

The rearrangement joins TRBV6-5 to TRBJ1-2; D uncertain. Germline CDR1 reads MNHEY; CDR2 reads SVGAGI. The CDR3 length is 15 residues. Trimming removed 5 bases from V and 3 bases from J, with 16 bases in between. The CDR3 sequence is CASSKFTAGHYGYTF. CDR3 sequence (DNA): TGTGCCAGCAGTAAATTTACCGCAGGCCACTATGGCTACACCTTC.

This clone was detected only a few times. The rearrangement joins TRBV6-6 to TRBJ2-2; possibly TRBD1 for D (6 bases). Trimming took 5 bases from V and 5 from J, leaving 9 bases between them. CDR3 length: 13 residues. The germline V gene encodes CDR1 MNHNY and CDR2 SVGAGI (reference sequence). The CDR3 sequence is CASSQQGTGELFF. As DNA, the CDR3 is TGTGCCAGCAGTCAACAGGGTACCGGGGAGCTGTTTTTT.

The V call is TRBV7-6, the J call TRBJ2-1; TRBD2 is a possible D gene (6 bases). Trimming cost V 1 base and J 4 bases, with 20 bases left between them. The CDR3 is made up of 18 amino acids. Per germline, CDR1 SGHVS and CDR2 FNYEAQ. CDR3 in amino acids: CASSLGSPDYVTYNEQFF. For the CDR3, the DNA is TGTGCCAGCAGCTTAGGTTCACCGGACTATGTAACTTACAATGAGCAGTTCTTC.

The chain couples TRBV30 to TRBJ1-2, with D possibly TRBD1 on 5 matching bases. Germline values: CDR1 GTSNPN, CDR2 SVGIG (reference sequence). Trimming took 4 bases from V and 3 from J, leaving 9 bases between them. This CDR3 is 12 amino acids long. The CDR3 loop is CAWTIGDYGYTF. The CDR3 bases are TGTGCCTGGACGATAGGGGACTATGGCTACACCTTC.

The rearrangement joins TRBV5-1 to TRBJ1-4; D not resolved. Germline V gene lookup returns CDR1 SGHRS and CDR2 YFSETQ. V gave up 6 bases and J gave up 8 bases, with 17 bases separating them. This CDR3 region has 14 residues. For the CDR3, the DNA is TGCGCCAGCATCTCCTCTAAATGTACCGAAAAACTGTTTTTT. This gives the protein CASISSKCTEKLFF.

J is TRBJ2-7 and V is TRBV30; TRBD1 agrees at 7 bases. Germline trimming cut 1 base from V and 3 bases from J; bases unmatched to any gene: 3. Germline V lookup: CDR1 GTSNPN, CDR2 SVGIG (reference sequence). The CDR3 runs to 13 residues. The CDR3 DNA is TGTGCCTGGAGTGAGGGGGCGGTCTACGAGCAGTACTTC. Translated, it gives CAWSEGAVYEQYF.

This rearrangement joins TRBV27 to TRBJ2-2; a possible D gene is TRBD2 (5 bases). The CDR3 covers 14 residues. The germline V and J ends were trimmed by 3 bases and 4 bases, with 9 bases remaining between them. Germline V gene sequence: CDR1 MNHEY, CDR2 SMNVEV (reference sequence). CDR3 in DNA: TGTGCCAGCAGTTTTTTGGGAGCCACCGGGGAGCTGTTTTTT. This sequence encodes CASSFLGATGELFF.

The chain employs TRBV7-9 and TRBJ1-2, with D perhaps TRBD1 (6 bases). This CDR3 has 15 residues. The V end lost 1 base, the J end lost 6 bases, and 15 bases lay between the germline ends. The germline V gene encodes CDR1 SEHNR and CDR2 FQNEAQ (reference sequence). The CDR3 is CASSLEKVAGDGYTF. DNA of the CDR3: TGTGCCAGCAGCTTAGAGAAGGTGGCAGGGGATGGCTACACCTTC.

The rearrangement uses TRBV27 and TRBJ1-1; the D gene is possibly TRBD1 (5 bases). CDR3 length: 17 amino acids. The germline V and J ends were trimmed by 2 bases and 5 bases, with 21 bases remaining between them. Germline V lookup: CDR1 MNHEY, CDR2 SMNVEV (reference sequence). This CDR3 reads CASSLSGSGLGKTEAFF. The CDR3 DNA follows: TGTGCCAGCAGTTTAAGTGGTTCAGGGTTAGGGAAAACTGAAGCTTTCTTT.

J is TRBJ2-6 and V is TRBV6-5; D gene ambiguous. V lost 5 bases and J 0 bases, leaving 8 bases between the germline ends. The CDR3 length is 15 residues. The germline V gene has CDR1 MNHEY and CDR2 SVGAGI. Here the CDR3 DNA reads TGTGCCAGCAGTCCGTCCTTCTCTGGGGCCAACGTCCTGACTTTC. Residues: CASSPSFSGANVLTF.

The CDR3 sequence is CASSLGYEQYF. CDR3 DNA: TGTGCCAGTAGTCTCGGGTACGAGCAGTACTTC. The J gene is TRBJ2-7, the V gene TRBV19; D gene ambiguous. The germline gives CDR1 LNHDA, CDR2 SQIVND (reference sequence). The CDR3 length is 11 residues. The V end lost 5 bases, the J end lost 4 bases, and 6 bases lay between the germline ends.

CDR3 region: CASSLDRSGPRYYGYTF. The CDR3 DNA sequence: TGTGCCAGCAGTCTGGACAGGTCGGGACCGAGGTACTATGGCTACACCTTC. The chain recombines TRBV6-6 with TRBJ1-2, with 7 bases matching TRBD1. The CDR3 has 17 amino acids. The trim removed 5 bases at V and 3 bases at J, leaving 15 bases unmatched. Germline values: CDR1 MNHNY, CDR2 SVGAGI (reference sequence).

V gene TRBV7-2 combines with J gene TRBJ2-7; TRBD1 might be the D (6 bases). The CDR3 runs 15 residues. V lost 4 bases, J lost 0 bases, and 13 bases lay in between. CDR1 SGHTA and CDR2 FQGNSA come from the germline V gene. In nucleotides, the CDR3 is TGTGCCAGCAGCTCAGGCCGGGACACCTCCTACGAGCAGTACTTC. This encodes CASSSGRDTSYEQYF.

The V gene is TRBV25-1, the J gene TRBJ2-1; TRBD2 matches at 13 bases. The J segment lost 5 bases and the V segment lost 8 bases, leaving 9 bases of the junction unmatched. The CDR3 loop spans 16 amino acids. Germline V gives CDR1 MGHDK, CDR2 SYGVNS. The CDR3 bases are TGTGCCAGCGATAAGACTAGCGGGAGGTCCGACAATGAGCAGTTCTTC. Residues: CASDKTSGRSDNEQFF.

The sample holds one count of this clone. CDR3 in amino acids: CASTPEGLSYEQYF. In DNA, the CDR3 is TGTGCCAGCACCCCTGAGGGCCTTTCCTACGAGCAGTACTTC. V is TRBV6-2 or TRBV6-3 and J is TRBJ2-7; D is possibly TRBD2 (5 bases). CDR3 length: 14 amino acids. Deletions cut 7 bases from V and 1 base from J, with 14 bases between. Per germline, CDR1 MNHEY and CDR2 SVGEGT.

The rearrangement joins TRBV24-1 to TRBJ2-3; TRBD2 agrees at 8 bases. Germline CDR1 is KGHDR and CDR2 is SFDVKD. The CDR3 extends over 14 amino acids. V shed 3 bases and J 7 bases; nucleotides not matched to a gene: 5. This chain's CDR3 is CATSDARTSYTQYF. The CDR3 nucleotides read TGTGCCACCAGTGATGCCAGGACTAGCTATACGCAGTATTTT.

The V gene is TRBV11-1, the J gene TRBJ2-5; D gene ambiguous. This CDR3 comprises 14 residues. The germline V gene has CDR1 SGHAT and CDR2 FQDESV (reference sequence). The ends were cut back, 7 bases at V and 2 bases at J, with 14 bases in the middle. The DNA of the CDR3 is TGTGCCAGCACCCCCCCGCTACAGCAAGAGACCCAGTACTTC. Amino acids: CASTPPLQQETQYF. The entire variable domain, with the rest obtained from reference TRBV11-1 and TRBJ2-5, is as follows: EAEVAQSPRYKITEKSQAVAFWCDPISGHATLYWYRQILGQGPELLVQFQDESVVDDSQLPKDRFSAERLKGVDSTLKIQPAELGDSAMYLCASTPPLQQETQYFGPGTRLLVL.

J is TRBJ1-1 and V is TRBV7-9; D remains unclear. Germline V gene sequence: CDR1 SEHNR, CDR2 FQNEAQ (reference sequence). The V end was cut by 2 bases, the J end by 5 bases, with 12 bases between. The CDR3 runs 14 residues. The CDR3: CASSLSQPGTEAFF. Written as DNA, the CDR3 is TGTGCCAGCAGCTTATCACAGCCGGGAACTGAAGCTTTCTTT.

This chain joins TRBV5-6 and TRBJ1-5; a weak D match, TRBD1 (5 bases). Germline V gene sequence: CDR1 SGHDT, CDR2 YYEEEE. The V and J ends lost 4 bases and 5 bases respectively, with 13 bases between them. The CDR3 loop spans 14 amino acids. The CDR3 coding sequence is TGTGCCAGCAGCCTCGGGGGAAGTCATCAGCCCCAGCATTTT. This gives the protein CASSLGGSHQPQHF.

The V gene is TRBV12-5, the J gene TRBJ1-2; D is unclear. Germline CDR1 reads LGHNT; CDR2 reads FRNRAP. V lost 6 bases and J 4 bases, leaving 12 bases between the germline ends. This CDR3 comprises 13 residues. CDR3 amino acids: CASGKETPYGYTF. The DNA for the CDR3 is TGTGCTAGTGGAAAGGAGACCCCCTATGGCTACACCTTC.

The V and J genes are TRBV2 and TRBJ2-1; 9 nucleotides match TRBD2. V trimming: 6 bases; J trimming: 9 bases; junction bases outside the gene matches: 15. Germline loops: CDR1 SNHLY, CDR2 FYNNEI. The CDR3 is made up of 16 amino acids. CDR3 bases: TGTGCCAGCAGCGGACCCCCCCCGGGACTAGCTTTTGAGCAGTTCTTC. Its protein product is CASSGPPPGLAFEQFF.

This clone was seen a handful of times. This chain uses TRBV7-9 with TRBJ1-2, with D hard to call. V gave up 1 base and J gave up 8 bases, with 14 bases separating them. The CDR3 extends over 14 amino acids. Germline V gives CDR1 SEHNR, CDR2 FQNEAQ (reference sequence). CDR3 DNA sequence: TGTGCCAGCAGCTTAGGAGGGTTTGGCAGCGGCTACACCTTC. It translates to CASSLGGFGSGYTF.

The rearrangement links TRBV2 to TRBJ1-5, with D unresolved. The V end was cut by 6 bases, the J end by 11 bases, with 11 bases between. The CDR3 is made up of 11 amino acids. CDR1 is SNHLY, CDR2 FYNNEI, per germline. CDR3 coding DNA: TGTGCCAGCAGAATCTTGGCATCCCAGCATTTT. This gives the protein CASRILASQHF.

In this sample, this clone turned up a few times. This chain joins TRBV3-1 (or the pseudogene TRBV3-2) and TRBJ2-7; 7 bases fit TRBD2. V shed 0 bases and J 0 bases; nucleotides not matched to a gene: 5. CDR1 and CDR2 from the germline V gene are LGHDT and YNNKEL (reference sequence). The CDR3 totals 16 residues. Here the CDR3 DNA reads TGTGCCAGCAGCCAAGAGGGTAGCGGGTTCTCCTACGAGCAGTACTTC. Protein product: CASSQEGSGFSYEQYF.